Listed below are T cell receptor beta chains from one sample, sequenced in a study of CD8+ T cells in alopecia areata. Data came from immunoSEQ multiplex PCR; TCRdb stores just in-frame clones and leaves some out. This sample has fewer than 350,000 clones; nearly 60% occur once, and the top ten carry 1.8%. Sequencing used CD4+ T cells sorted from blood, obtained at week 24, from a patient treated with tofacitinib. The receptors derive from a human donor with alopecia areata. CDR3s include the opening cysteine and the closing phenylalanine or tryptophan. Each record gives: J gene, V gene, clone size, D gene, CDR3 DNA, CDR3 protein. The D gene is left open where the match is weak. The listing skips clone size in some rows; elsewhere it reads once, few, many or a size class.

J: TRBJ2-4
V: TRBV19
size: few
D: NA
DNA: TGTGCCAGTAGTGTGGACTCCTGGAACATTCAGTACTTC
CDR3: CASSVDSWNIQYF

J: TRBJ1-1
V: TRBV5-1
size: NA
D: TRBD1
DNA: TGCGCCAGCAGCCAGGGACAGGGGGCTCCTGAAGCTTTCTTT
CDR3: CASSQGQGAPEAFF

J: TRBJ1-2
V: TRBV29-1
size: few
D: NA
DNA: TGCAGCGTTGCCGGGATCCTCCTATTGGGCTACACCTTC
CDR3: CSVAGILLLGYTF

J: TRBJ1-1
V: TRBV29-1
size: NA
D: TRBD1
DNA: TGCAGCGTTGAATGGGGACAGTTGAACACTGAAGCTTTCTTT
CDR3: CSVEWGQLNTEAFF

J: TRBJ1-3
V: TRBV6-5
size: few
D: NA
DNA: TGTGCCAGCTCTCCGACCTCTGGAAACACCATATATTTT
CDR3: CASSPTSGNTIYF

J: TRBJ2-1
V: TRBV30
size: NA
D: NA
DNA: TGTGCCTGGAGTCCCGGGACGGACTGGGCTGAGCAGTTCTTC
CDR3: CAWSPGTDWAEQFF

J: TRBJ2-7
V: TRBV5-1
size: NA
D: NA
DNA: TGCGCCAGCAGCTTGACAGGGTCGGGCTACGAGCAGTACTTC
CDR3: CASSLTGSGYEQYF

J: TRBJ2-5
V: TRBV15
size: NA
D: TRBD2
DNA: TGTGCCACCAGCAGAGACTCGTTTGAGCGGGGGGACTACCAAGAGACCCAGTACTTC
CDR3: CATSRDSFERGDYQETQYF

J: TRBJ2-1
V: TRBV6-6
size: NA
D: TRBD2
DNA: TGTGCCAGCAGTACGCGGGGGGTTGAGAATGAGCAGTTCTTC
CDR3: CASSTRGVENEQFF

J: TRBJ1-1
V: TRBV29-1
size: NA
D: TRBD1
DNA: TGCAGCGTTGCGCGGGACAGGGACACTGAAGCTTTCTTT
CDR3: CSVARDRDTEAFF

J: TRBJ1-1
V: TRBV4-2
size: few
D: NA
DNA: TGTGCCAGCAGCCAAGACGTCGGCACTTTAGAAGCTTTCTTT
CDR3: CASSQDVGTLEAFF

J: TRBJ1-1
V: TRBV29-1
size: NA
D: NA
DNA: TGCAGCGTTGCCCAGTTGAGTACAGGGAACACTGAAGCTTTCTTT
CDR3: CSVAQLSTGNTEAFF

J: TRBJ1-4
V: TRBV15
size: few
D: NA
DNA: TGTGCCACCAGCAGACTGGGACTCAATGAAAAACTGTTTTTT
CDR3: CATSRLGLNEKLFF

J: TRBJ2-1
V: TRBV7-9
size: NA
D: NA
DNA: TGTGCCAGCAGCTTAAGGGGCGGGGGCCCCTACAATGAGCAGTTCTTC
CDR3: CASSLRGGGPYNEQFF

J: TRBJ1-2
V: TRBV2
size: NA
D: NA
DNA: TGTGCCAGCAGGGGGGACCTCGACTATGGCTACACCTTC
CDR3: CASRGDLDYGYTF

J: TRBJ2-1
V: TRBV29-1
size: NA
D: NA
DNA: TGCAGCGTTGAAAGGCGGCTGACCGGCCGACATGAGCAGTTCTTC
CDR3: CSVERRLTGRHEQFF

J: TRBJ2-7
V: TRBV27
size: few
D: NA
DNA: TGTGCCATCAAGTCAGGGCCCAGCTCCTACGAGCAGTACTTC
CDR3: CAIKSGPSSYEQYF

J: TRBJ2-2
V: TRBV4-1
size: NA
D: NA
DNA: TGCGCCAGCAGCCAAGGAGGGTTCACCGGGGAGCTGTTTTTT
CDR3: CASSQGGFTGELFF

J: TRBJ1-1
V: TRBV28
size: NA
D: NA
DNA: TGTGCCAGCAGGAAGGGGTCCTCAGTGGCTTTCTTT
CDR3: CASRKGSSVAFF

J: TRBJ2-3
V: TRBV10-3
size: few
D: TRBD1
DNA: TGTGCCGTAGGGGATGGGACAGGGGGCACAGATACGCAGTATTTT
CDR3: CAVGDGTGGTDTQYF

J: TRBJ2-3
V: TRBV15
size: NA
D: TRBD2
DNA: TGTGCCACCAGCAGAGACAGGGCCGGGGGGACAGATACGCAGTATTTT
CDR3: CATSRDRAGGTDTQYF

J: TRBJ1-6
V: TRBV7-2
size: few
D: NA
DNA: TGTGCCAGCAGCACACCCCATTCACCCCTCCACTTT
CDR3: CASSTPHSPLHF

J: TRBJ2-2
V: TRBV5-1
size: NA
D: NA
DNA: TGCGCCAGCAGCGTGTTCTCCGGGGAGCTGTTTTTT
CDR3: CASSVFSGELFF

J: TRBJ2-3
V: TRBV5-1
size: NA
D: NA
DNA: TGCGCCAGCAGCCTTCGAAGCACAGATACGCAGTATTTT
CDR3: CASSLRSTDTQYF

J: TRBJ1-4
V: TRBV7-2
size: NA
D: TRBD1
DNA: TGTGCCAGCAGCCGATCCACAGGGGGTGGTGAAAAACTGTTTTTT
CDR3: CASSRSTGGGEKLFF

J: TRBJ1-1
V: TRBV30
size: once
D: TRBD1
DNA: TGTGCCTGGAAGGAACAGGGGAACCTGAACACTGAAGCTTTCTTT
CDR3: CAWKEQGNLNTEAFF

J: TRBJ2-7
V: TRBV25-1
size: NA
D: NA
DNA: TGTGCCAGCAGTGGGGGGGACCACTCCTACGAGCAGTACTTC
CDR3: CASSGGDHSYEQYF

J: TRBJ1-6
V: TRBV5-1
size: NA
D: TRBD1
DNA: TGCGCCAGCAGCCCGCCGGGACAGAATAATTCACCCCTCCACTTT
CDR3: CASSPPGQNNSPLHF